The clone carrying this TCR beta chain has only a few counts. This record comes from a study of shared clonotypes between healthy human individuals. This table comes from immunoSEQ multiplex PCR, and its TCRdb copy is limited to in-frame clones, with some not included. The table includes approximately 720,000 clones, roughly 78% detected once. The CDR3 sequence is 14 residues long. Deletions cut 1 base from V and 1 base from J, with 7 bases between. The germline V gene has CDR1 MGHRA and CDR2 YSYEKL. V usage is TRBV4-1 and J usage is TRBJ2-5, with D tentatively TRBD1 (5 bases). The TCR comes from a woman aged 30 to 39 in good health. Sequencing was performed on memory CD4+ T cells sorted from blood. Subset meaning: CD45RA-negative fraction. CDR3: CASSQGRAQETQYF. The DNA for the CDR3 is TGCGCCAGCAGCCAAGGCAGGGCCCAAGAGACCCAGTACTTC.